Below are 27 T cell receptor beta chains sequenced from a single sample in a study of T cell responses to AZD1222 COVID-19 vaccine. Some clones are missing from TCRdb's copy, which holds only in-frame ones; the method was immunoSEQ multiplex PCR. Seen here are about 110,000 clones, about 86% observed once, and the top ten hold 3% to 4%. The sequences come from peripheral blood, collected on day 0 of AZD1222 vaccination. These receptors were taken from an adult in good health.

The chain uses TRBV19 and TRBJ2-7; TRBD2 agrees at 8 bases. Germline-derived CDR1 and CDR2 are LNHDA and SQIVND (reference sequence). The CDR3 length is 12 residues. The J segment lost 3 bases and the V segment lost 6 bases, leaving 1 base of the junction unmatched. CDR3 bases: TGTGCCAGTAGAGCGGGAGTCTACGAGCAGTACTTC. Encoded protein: CASRAGVYEQYF.

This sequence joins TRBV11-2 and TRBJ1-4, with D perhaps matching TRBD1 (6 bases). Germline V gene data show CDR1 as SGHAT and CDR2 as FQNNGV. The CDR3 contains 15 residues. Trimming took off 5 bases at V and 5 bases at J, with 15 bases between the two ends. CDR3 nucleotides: TGTGCCAGCAGCGACTTGACAGGCTTGAATGAAAAACTGTTTTTT. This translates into CASSDLTGLNEKLFF. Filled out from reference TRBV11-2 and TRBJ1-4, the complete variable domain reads EAGVAQSPRYKIIEKRQSVAFWCNPISGHATLYWYQQILGQGPKLLIQFQNNGVVDDSQLPKDRFSAERLKGVDSTLKIQPAKLEDSAVYLCASSDLTGLNEKLFFGSGTQLSVL.

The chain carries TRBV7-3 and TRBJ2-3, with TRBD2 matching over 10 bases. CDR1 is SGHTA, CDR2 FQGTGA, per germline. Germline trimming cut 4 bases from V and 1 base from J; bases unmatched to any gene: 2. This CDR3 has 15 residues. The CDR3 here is CASSSGLAGTDTQYF. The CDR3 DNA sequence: TGTGCCAGCAGCTCCGGACTAGCGGGCACAGATACGCAGTATTTT.

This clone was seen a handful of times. The CDR3 is CASSLAGDSNQPQHF. CDR3 nucleotides: TGCGCCAGCAGCTTAGCCGGAGATAGCAATCAGCCCCAGCATTTT. The chain is built from TRBV5-1 and TRBJ1-5; D is uncertain. The CDR3 contains 15 residues. CDR1 and CDR2 (germline): SGHRS, YFSETQ. Between the trimmed V and J ends, which lost 2 bases and 0 bases, there was a span of 9 bases.

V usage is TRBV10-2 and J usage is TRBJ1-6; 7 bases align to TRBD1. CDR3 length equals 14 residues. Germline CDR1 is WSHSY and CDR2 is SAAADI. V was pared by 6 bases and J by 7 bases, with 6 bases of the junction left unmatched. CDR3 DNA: TGCGCCAGCAGAAGACAGGGACTAAATTCACCCCTCCACTTT. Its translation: CASRRQGLNSPLHF.

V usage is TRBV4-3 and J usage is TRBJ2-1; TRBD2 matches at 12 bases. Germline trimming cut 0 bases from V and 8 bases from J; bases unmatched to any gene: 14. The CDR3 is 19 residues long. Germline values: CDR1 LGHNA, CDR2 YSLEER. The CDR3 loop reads CASSQESPETSGGGYEQFF. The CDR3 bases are TGCGCCAGCAGCCAAGAAAGTCCTGAGACTAGCGGGGGCGGGTATGAGCAGTTCTTC.

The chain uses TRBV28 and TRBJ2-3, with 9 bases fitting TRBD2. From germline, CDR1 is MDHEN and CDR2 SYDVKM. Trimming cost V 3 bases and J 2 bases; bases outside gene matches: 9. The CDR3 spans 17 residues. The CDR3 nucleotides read TGTGCCAGCAGTTTTCTTTCTAGCGGGGCAGACACAGATACGCAGTATTTT. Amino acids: CASSFLSSGADTDTQYF. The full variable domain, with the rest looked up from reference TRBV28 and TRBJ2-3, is DVKVTQSSRYLVKRTGEKVFLECVQDMDHENMFWYRQDPGLGLRLIYFSYDVKMKEKGDIPEGYSVSREKKERFSLILESASTNQTSMYLCASSFLSSGADTDTQYFGPGTRLTVL.

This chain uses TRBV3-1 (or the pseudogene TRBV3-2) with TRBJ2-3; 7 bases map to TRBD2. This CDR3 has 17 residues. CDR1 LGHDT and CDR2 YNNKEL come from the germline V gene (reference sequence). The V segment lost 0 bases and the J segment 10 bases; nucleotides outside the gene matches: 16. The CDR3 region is CASSQDVVAGARGSQYF. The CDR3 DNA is TGTGCCAGCAGCCAAGATGTTGTAGCGGGTGCTCGAGGATCGCAGTATTTT.

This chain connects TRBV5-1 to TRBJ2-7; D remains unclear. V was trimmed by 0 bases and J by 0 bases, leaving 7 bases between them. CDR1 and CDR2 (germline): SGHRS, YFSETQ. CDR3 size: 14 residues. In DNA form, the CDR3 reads TGCGCCAGCAGCTTGGATTATGGCTCCTACGAGCAGTACTTC. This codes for CASSLDYGSYEQYF. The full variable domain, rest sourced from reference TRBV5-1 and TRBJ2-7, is KAGVTQTPRYLIKTRGQQVTLSCSPISGHRSVSWYQQTPGQGLQFLFEYFSETQRNKGNFPGRFSGRQFSNSRSEMNVSTLELGDSALYLCASSLDYGSYEQYFGPGTRLTVT.

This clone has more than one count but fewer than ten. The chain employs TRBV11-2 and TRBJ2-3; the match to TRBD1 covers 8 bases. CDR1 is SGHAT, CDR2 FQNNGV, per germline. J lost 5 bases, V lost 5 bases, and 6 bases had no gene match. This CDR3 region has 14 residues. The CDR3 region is CASSPDRARDTQYF. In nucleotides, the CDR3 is TGTGCCAGCAGCCCGGACAGGGCGAGAGATACGCAGTATTTT.

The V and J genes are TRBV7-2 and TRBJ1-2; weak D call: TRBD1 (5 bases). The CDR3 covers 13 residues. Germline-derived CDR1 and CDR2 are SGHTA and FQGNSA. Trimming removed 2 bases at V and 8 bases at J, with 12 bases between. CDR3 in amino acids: CASSLSTDRGYTF. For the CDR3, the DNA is TGTGCCAGCAGCTTATCGACAGACAGAGGCTACACCTTC. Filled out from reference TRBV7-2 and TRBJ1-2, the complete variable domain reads GAGVSQSPSNKVTEKGKDVELRCDPISGHTALYWYRQSLGQGLEFLIYFQGNSAPDKSGLPSDRFSAERTGGSVSTLTIQRTQQEDSAVYLCASSLSTDRGYTFGSGTRLTVV.

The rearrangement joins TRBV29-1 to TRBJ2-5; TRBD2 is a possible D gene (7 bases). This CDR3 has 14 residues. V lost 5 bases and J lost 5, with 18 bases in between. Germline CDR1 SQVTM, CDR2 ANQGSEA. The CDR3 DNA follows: TGCAGCGTTACCAAGGGGGGGAGGGAGGAGACCCAGTACTTC. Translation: CSVTKGGREETQYF.

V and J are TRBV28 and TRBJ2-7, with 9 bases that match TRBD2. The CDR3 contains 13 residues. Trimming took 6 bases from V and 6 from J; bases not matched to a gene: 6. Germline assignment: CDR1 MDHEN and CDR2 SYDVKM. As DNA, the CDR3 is TGTGCCAGCAGGACTAGCGGTAGGCCCGAGCAGTACTTC. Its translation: CASRTSGRPEQYF.

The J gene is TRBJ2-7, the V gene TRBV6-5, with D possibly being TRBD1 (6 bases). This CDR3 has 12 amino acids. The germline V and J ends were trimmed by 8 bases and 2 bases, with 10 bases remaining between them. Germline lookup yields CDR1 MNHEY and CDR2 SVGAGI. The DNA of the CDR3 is TGTGCCAGCTATCGGACAGCCTACGAGCAGTACTTC. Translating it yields CASYRTAYEQYF.

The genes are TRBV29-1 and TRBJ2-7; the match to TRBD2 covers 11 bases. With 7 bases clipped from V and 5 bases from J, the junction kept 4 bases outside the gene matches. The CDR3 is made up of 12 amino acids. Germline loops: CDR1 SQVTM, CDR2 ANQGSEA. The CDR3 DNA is TGCAGCGCGGGGACTAGCGGCCACGAGCAGTACTTC. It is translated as CSAGTSGHEQYF.

As DNA, the CDR3 is TGTGCCAGCAGCTTAACGGAGCGGTACACTGAAGCTTTCTTT. It encodes CASSLTERYTEAFF. This chain links TRBV7-9 with TRBJ1-1; D not certain. The CDR3 is 14 amino acids. V was cut by 2 bases and J by 3 bases, with 10 bases left in between. The germline gives CDR1 SEHNR, CDR2 FQNEAQ (reference sequence).

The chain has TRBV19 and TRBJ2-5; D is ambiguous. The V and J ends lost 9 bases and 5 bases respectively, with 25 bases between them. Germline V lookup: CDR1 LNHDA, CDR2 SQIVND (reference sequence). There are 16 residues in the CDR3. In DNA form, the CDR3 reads TGTGCCAGAGCTTCCTCCGGGCAGCCCCCTGTCGAGACCCAGTACTTC. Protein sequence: CARASSGQPPVETQYF.

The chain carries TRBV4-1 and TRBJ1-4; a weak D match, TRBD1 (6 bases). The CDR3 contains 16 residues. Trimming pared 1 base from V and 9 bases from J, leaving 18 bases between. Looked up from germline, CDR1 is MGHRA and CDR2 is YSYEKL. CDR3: CASSQGQGSNMKKLFF. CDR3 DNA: TGCGCCAGCAGCCAAGGGCAGGGGTCCAACATGAAAAAACTGTTTTTT.

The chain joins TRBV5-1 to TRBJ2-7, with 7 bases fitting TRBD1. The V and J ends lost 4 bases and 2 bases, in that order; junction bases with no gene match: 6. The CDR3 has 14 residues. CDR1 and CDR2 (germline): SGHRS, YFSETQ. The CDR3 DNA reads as TGCGCCAGCAGCCTCGGGACAGAAACCTACGAGCAGTACTTC. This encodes CASSLGTETYEQYF.

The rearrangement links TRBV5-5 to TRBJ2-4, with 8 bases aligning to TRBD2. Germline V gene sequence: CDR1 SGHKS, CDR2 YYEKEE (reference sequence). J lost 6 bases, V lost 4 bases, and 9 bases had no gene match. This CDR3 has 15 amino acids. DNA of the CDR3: TGTGCCAGCAGCCTAGGCGGGGGGTCCACAAACATTCAGTACTTC. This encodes CASSLGGGSTNIQYF. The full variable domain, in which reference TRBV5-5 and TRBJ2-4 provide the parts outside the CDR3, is DAGVTQSPTHLIKTRGQQVTLRCSPISGHKSVSWYQQVLGQGPQFIFQYYEKEERGRGNFPDRFSARQFPNYSSELNVNALLLGDSALYLCASSLGGGSTNIQYFGAGTRLSVL.

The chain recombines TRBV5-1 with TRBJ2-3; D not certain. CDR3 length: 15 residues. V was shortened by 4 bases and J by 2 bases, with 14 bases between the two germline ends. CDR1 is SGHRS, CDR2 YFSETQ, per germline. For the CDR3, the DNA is TGCGCCAGCAGCCCGAGGACGGGCACCACAGATACGCAGTATTTT. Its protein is CASSPRTGTTDTQYF.

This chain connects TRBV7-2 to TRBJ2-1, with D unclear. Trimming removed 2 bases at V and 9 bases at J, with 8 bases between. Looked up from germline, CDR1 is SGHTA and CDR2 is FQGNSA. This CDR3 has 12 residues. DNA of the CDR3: TGTGCCAGCAGCTTATACGGCGCTGAGCAGTTCTTC. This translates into CASSLYGAEQFF.

The CDR3 region is CASSLAAGDLSYEQYF. The CDR3 coding sequence is TGTGCCAGCAGCTTAGCAGCGGGGGACCTCTCCTACGAGCAGTACTTC. The chain couples TRBV7-2 to TRBJ2-7; the match to TRBD2 covers 8 bases. CDR1 is SGHTA, CDR2 FQGNSA, per germline. V trimming: 0 bases; J trimming: 0 bases; junction bases outside the gene matches: 4. The CDR3 runs 16 residues.

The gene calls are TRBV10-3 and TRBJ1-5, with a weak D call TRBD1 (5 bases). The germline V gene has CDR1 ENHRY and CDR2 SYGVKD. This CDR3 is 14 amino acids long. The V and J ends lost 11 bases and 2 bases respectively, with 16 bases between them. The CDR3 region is CASQQAWGNQPQHF. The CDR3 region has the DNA TGTGCCTCCCAACAGGCCTGGGGCAATCAGCCCCAGCATTTT.

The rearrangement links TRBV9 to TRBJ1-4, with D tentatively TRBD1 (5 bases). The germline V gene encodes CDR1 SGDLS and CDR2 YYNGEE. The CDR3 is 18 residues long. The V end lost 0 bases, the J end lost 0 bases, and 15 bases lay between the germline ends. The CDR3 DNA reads TGTGCCAGCAGCGTAGCTGGGACTGGGGCGGCAACTAATGAAAAACTGTTTTTT. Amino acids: CASSVAGTGAATNEKLFF.

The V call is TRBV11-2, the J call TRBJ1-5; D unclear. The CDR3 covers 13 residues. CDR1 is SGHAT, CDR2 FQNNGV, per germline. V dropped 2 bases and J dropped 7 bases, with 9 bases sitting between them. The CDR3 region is CASSLFVGQPQHF. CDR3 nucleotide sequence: TGTGCCAGCAGCTTATTCGTCGGCCAGCCCCAGCATTTT.

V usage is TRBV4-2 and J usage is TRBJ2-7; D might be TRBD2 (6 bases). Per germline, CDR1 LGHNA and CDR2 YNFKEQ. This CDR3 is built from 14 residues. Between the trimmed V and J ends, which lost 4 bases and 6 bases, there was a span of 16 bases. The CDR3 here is CASSPSWRGGEQYF. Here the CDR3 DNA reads TGTGCCAGCAGCCCAAGTTGGAGGGGCGGCGAGCAGTACTTC.